This T cell receptor beta chain was identified during a study of OX40 agonist ivuxolimab in advanced cancers. Study-wide context: Ivuxolimab was a fully human IgG2 agonistic monoclonal antibody targeting the costimulatory receptor OX40 (CD134). The point of sequencing TCRbeta in the periphery was to test whether ivuxolimab changed TCR sequence diversity and drove clonal T-cell expansion. Intravenous ivuxolimab was administered to patients every 2 weeks at six dose levels: 0.01, 0.1, 0.3, 1.5, 3 and 10 mg/kg. The paper covers the monotherapy dose-escalation part of the phase I ivuxolimab trial, which included N of about 50 patients. Partial responses occurred in three dose-escalation patients: two with cutaneous melanoma and one with hepatocellular carcinoma. Of the approximately 50 dose-escalation patients, hepatocellular carcinoma was present in 19, melanoma in approximately 15, renal cell carcinoma in 9 and head and neck cancer in 9. Patients were allowed to have had prior anti-PD-1, anti-PD-L1 or anti-CTLA-4 therapy, and 40% of the dose-escalation patients had been treated with checkpoint inhibitors. The dose-escalation cohort was roughly 80% male with a mean age of about 54 years, ranging from roughly 20 to 80. Study-wide findings and limitations: Low levels of normalized T-cell clonal expansion were also seen in some nonresponding patients. At doses of 0.1 to 3.0 mg/kg, clonal expansion of both CD4+ and CD8+ T cells in blood was seen between baseline and week 6. After ivuxolimab, expanded clones were on average more numerous among CD8+ T cells than among CD4+ T cells. In the 0.1-3.0 mg/kg groups, partial responders were among the patients with the lowest normalized peripheral clonal expansion, particularly in CD8+ T cells. The antigen specificity of the clonally expanded peripheral T cells was not determined.

To sequence the TCRbeta CDR3 region, genomic DNA was isolated from the sorted cells. The immunoSEQ Assay was used to sequence the TCRbeta CDR3 regions. TCRdb carries this immuneACCESS record with in-frame sequences only. Its versions omit some clonotypes, under half of them owing to an unresolved V gene in the studies checked, with the rest unexplained. Across this sample there are about 62,000 clones, with 60% to 85% seen only once. Of the sample, roughly 11% falls within the top ten clones. Patients with a history of autoimmune disease or receiving systemic immunosuppression were excluded from the trial. Peripheral blood for TCR sequencing was drawn from every dose cohort at baseline, at cycle 4 day 1 and at cycle 7 day 1. The samples were taken from a phase I, first-in-human, multicenter, open-label dose-escalation trial of ivuxolimab. Adults with locally advanced or metastatic melanoma, renal cell, hepatocellular, or head and neck squamous cell carcinoma were enrolled in the trial. CD4+ and CD8+ T cells were sorted separately from peripheral blood before TCR sequencing.

Taken from cysteine to phenylalanine, the CDR3 has 14 residues. Of the read, only the CDR3 DNA is kept; its 42 bases are in frame from base 1. V trim: 4 bases; J trim: 4 bases; unmatched bases: 5. CDR1 SGHRS and CDR2 YFSETQ are derived from the germline V gene. With regard to this clone: What antigen it recognizes has not been identified. No qualities accompany the bases; no much larger clone lies one base away.

The sequencing used CD4+ or CD8+ T cells sorted from blood, collected in a trial of the OX40 agonist ivuxolimab. The sequence was collected from an adult with an advanced solid tumor such as melanoma, head and neck, liver or kidney cancer. The chain uses TRBV5-1 and TRBJ2-7; 10 bases in the middle match TRBD1. The nucleotide sequence is given as TGCGCCAGCAGCCACGGACAGGGGGTATACGAGCAGTACTTC. Translated, this is CASSHGQGVYEQYF.